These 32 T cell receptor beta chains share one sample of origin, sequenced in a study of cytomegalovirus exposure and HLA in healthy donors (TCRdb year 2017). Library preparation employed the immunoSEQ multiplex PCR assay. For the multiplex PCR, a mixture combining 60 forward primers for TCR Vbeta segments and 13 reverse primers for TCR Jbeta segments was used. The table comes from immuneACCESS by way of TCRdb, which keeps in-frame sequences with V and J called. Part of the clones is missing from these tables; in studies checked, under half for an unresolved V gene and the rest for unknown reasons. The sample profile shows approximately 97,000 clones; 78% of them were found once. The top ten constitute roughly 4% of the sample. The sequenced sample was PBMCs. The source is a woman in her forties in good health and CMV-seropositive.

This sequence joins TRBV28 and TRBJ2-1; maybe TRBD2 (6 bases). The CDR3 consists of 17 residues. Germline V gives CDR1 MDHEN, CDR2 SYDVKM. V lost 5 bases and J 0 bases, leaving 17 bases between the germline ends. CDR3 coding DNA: TGTGCCAGCAGTCCCTTGGGGGGATTAAGCTCCTACAATGAGCAGTTCTTC. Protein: CASSPLGGLSSYNEQFF.

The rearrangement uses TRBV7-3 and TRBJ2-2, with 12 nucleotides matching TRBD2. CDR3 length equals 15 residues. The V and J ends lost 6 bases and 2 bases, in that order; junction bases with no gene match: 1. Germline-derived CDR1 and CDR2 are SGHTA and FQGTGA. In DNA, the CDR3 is TGTGCCAGCAGACTAGCGGGAGGCAACACCGGGGAGCTGTTTTTT. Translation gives CASRLAGGNTGELFF.

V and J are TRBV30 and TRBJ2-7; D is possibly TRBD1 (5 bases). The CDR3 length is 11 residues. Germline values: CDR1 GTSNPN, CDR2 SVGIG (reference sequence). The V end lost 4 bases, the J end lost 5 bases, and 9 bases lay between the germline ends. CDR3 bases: TGTGCCTGGACAGGGTACCACGAGCAGTACTTC. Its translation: CAWTGYHEQYF.

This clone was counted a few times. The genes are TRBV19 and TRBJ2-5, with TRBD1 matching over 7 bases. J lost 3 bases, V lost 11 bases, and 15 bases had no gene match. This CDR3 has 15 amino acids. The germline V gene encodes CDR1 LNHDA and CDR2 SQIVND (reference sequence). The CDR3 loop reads CAAPGIRDSEETQYF. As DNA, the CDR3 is TGTGCCGCCCCCGGGATACGGGACAGTGAAGAGACCCAGTACTTC.

In nucleotides, the CDR3 is TGTGCCAGCAGCCGACTAGGAAACACAGATACGCAGTATTTT. Protein sequence: CASSRLGNTDTQYF. This chain uses TRBV14 with TRBJ2-3; D is possibly TRBD2 (6 bases). The germline V and J ends were trimmed by 4 bases and 2 bases, with 10 bases remaining between them. The germline V gene encodes CDR1 SGHDN and CDR2 FVKESK. The CDR3 spans 14 residues.

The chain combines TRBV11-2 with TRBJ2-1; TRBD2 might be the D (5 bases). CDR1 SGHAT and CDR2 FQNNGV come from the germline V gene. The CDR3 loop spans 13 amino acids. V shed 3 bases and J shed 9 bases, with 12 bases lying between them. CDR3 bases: TGTGCCAGCAGCTTTAGCGAGCTGGCTGAGCAGTTCTTC. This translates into CASSFSELAEQFF.

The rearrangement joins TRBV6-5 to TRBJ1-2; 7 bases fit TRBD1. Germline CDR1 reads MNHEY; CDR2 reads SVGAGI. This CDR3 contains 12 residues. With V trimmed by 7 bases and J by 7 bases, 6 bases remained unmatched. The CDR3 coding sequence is TGTGCCAGCACTTCACAGGGGCTTGGCTACACCTTC. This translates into CASTSQGLGYTF.

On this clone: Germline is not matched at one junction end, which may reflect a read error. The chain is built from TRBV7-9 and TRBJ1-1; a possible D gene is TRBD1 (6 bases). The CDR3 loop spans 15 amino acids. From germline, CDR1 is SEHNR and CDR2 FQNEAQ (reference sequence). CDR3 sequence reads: CSSSILGHENTEAFF. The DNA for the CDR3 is TGTTCCAGCAGCATCCTGGGACACGAGAACACTGAAGCTTTCTTT.

CDR3 sequence reads: CASSESGTTGYTF. In DNA, the CDR3 is TGCGCCAGCAGTGAGTCCGGCACTACTGGCTACACCTTC. The J gene is TRBJ1-2, the V gene TRBV10-1, with unresolved D. The V gene lost 0 bases and the J gene lost 7 bases, with 9 bases spanning the gap. CDR3 length: 13 residues. Germline CDR1 WNHNN, CDR2 SYGVQD (reference sequence).

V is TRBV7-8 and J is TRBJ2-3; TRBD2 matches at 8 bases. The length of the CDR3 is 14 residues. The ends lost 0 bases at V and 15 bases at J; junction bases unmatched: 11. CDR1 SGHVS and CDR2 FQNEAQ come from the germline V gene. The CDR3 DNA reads TGTGCCAGCAGCTTAGCGCCCAGCGGGAGCACGTTCTATTTT. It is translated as CASSLAPSGSTFYF.

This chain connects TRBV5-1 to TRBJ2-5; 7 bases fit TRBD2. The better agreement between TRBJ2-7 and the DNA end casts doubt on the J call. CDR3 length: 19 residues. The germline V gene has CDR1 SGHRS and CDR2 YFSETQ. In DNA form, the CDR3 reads TGCGCCAGCAGCTTGGATTATATTGGCATACTAGCGAACCCCTACGAGCAGTACTTC. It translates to CASSLDYIGILANPYEQYF.

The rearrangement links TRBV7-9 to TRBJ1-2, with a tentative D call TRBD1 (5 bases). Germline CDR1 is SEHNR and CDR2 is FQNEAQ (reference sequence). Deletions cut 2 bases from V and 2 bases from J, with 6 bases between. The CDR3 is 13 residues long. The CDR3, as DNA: TGTGCCAGCAGCTTAAAGGGGAACTATGGCTACACCTTC. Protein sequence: CASSLKGNYGYTF.

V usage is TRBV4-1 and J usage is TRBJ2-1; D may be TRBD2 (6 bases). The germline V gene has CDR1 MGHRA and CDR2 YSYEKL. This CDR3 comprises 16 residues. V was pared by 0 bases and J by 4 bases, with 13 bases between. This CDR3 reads CASSQERGVGYNEQFF. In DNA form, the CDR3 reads TGCGCCAGCAGCCAAGAGCGCGGGGTAGGGTACAATGAGCAGTTCTTC.

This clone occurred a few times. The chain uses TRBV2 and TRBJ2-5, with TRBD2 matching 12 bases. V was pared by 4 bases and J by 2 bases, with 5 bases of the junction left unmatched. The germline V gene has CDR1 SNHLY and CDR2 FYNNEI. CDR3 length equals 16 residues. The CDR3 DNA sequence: TGTGCCAGCAGTGCGGAGGGACTAGCGGGTCAAGAGACCCAGTACTTC. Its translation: CASSAEGLAGQETQYF.

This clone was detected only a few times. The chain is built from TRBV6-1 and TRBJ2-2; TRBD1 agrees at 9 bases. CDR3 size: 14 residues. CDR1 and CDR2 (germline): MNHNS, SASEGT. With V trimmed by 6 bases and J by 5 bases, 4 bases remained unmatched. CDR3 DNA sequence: TGTGCCAGCAGCCGGACAGGGGAAACCGGGGAGCTGTTTTTT. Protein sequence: CASSRTGETGELFF.

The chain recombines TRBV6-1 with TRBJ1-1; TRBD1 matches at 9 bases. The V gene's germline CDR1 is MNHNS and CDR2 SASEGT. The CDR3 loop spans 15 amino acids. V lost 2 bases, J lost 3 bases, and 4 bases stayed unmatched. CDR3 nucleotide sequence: TGTGCCAGCAGTGAACTCGGGACAGGGCACACTGAAGCTTTCTTT. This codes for CASSELGTGHTEAFF.

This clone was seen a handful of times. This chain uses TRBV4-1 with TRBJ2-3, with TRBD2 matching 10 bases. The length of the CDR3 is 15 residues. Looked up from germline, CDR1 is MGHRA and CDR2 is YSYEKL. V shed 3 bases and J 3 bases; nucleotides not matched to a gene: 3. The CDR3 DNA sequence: TGCGCCAGCAGCCAGGAGACTAGCGGGACAGATACGCAGTATTTT. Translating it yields CASSQETSGTDTQYF.

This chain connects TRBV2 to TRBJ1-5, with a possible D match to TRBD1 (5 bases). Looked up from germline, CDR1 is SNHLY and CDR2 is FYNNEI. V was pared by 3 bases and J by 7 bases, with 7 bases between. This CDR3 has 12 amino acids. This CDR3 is CASSDGGQPQHF. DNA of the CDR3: TGTGCCAGCAGTGACGGGGGGCAGCCCCAGCATTTT.

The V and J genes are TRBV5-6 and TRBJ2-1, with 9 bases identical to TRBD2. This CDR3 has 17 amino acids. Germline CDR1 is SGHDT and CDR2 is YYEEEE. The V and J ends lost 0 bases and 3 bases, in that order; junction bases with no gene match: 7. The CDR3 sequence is CASSLASAGGLYNEQFF. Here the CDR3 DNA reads TGTGCCAGCAGCTTGGCCTCGGCGGGAGGGCTCTACAATGAGCAGTTCTTC.

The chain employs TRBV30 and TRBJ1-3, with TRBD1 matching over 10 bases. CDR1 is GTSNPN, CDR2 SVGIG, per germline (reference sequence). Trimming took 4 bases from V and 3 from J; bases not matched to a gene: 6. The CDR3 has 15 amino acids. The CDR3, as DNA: TGTGCCTGGATGAGGGACAGGGGCTTTGGAAACACCATATATTTT. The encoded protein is CAWMRDRGFGNTIYF.

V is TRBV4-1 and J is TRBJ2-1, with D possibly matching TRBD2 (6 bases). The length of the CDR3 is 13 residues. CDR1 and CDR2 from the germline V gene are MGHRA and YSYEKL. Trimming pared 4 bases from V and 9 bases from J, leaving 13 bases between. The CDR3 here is CASSPPQEGEQFF. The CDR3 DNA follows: TGCGCCAGCAGCCCCCCCCAGGAGGGTGAGCAGTTCTTC.

The chain's CDR3 is CASSEMETSGVSYNEQFF. The CDR3 nucleotides read TGTGCCAGCAGTGAAATGGAGACTAGCGGGGTTTCCTACAATGAGCAGTTCTTC. The chain carries TRBV2 and TRBJ2-1; 11 bases agree with TRBD2. The V and J ends lost 2 bases and 1 base, in that order; junction bases with no gene match: 7. Germline V gene lookup returns CDR1 SNHLY and CDR2 FYNNEI. There are 18 residues in the CDR3.

The CDR3 DNA reads as TGCGCCAGCAGTGCTCCCCGGGACATCCAGCAGCCCCAGCATTTT. Translation gives CASSAPRDIQQPQHF. The genes are TRBV10-2 and TRBJ1-5, with a tentative D call TRBD1 (6 bases). Deletions cut 4 bases from V and 7 bases from J, with 17 bases between. The CDR3 runs to 15 residues. CDR1 WSHSY and CDR2 SAAADI come from the germline V gene.

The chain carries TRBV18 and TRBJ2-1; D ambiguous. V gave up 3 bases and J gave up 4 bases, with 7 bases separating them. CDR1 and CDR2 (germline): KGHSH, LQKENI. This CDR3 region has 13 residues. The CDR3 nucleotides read TGTGCCAGCTCACCTCTAGAGTACAATGAGCAGTTCTTC. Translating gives CASSPLEYNEQFF. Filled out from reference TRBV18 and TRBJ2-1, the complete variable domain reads NAGVMQNPRHLVRRRGQEARLRCSPMKGHSHVYWYRQLPEEGLKFMVYLQKENIIDESGMPKERFSAEFPKEGPSILRIQQVVRGDSAAYFCASSPLEYNEQFFGPGTRLTVL.

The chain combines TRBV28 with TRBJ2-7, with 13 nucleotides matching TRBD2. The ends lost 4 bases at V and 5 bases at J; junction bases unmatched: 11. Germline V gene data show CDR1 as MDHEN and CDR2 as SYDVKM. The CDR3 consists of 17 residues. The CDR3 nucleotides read TGTGCCAGCAGTTCGAATCTAGGACTAGCGGGAGCAAACGAGCAGTACTTC. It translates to CASSSNLGLAGANEQYF.

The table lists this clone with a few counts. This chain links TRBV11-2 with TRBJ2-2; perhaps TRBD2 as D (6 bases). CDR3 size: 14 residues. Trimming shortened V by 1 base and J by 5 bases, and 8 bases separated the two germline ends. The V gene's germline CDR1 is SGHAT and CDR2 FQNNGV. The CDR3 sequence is CASSLAGATGELFF. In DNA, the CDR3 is TGTGCCAGCAGCTTAGCGGGAGCGACCGGGGAGCTGTTTTTT.

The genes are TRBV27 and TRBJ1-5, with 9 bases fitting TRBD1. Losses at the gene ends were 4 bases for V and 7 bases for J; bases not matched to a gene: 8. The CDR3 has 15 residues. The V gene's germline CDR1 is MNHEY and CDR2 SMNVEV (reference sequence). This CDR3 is CASSSLRQGDQPQHF. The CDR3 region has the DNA TGTGCCAGCAGTTCCCTGAGACAGGGGGACCAGCCCCAGCATTTT.

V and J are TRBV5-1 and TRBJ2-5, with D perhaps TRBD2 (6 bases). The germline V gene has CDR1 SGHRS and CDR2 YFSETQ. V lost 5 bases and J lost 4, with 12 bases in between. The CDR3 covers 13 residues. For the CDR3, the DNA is TGCGCCAGCAGAGATCCGGGAGCAGAGACCCAGTACTTC. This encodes CASRDPGAETQYF.

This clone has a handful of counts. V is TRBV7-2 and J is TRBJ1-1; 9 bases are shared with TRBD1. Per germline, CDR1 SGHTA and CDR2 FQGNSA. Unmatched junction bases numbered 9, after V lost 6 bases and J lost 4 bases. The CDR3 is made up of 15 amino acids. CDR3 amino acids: CASREVQGARTEAFF. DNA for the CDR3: TGTGCCAGCAGGGAAGTACAGGGGGCGCGCACTGAAGCTTTCTTT.

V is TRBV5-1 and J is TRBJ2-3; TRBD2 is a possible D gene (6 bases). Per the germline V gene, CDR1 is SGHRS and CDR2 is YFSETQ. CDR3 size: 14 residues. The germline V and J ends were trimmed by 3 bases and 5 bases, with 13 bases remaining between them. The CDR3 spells CASSSGSPKDTQYF. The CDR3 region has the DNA TGCGCCAGCAGCTCCGGGAGTCCGAAAGATACGCAGTATTTT. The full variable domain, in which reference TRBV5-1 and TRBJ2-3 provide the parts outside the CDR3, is KAGVTQTPRYLIKTRGQQVTLSCSPISGHRSVSWYQQTPGQGLQFLFEYFSETQRNKGNFPGRFSGRQFSNSRSEMNVSTLELGDSALYLCASSSGSPKDTQYFGPGTRLTVL.

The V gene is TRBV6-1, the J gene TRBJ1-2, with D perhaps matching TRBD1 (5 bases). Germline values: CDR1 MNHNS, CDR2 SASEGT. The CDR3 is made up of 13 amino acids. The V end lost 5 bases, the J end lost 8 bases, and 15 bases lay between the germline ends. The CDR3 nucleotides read TGTGCCAGCAGTCCCGGGACGGGGGGGGGCTACACCTTC. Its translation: CASSPGTGGGYTF.

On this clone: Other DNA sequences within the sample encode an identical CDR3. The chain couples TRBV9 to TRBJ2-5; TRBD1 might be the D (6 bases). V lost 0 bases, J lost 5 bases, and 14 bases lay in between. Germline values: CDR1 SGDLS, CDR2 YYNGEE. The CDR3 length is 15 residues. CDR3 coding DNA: TGTGCCAGCAGCGTAGGTGTCAGGGGAGTGGAGACCCAGTACTTC. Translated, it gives CASSVGVRGVETQYF.